Following are 7 T cell receptor beta chains from one sample sequenced in a study of blood T cell repertoires in COVID-19. Assay: immunoSEQ multiplex PCR; the TCRdb copy retains only in-frame clones and omits some. The sample has more than 100,000 clones; under 90% are singletons. Sequenced input: peripheral blood. These receptors all come from a woman aged 60-75 years with active or convalescent COVID-19.

The chain links TRBV7-2 to TRBJ2-2; 9 positions match TRBD2. J gave up 4 bases and V 1 base, and 7 bases lay outside the gene matches. This CDR3 has 17 residues. Per the germline V gene, CDR1 is SGHTA and CDR2 is FQGNSA. CDR3 sequence: CASSLEKRGVVTGELFF. The CDR3 DNA sequence: TGTGCCAGCAGCTTAGAAAAGCGGGGGGTCGTCACCGGGGAGCTGTTTTTT.

The rearrangement links TRBV18 to TRBJ2-5; 9 bases are shared with TRBD1. The trim removed 2 bases at V and 5 bases at J, leaving 6 bases unmatched. Germline loops: CDR1 KGHSH, CDR2 LQKENI. This CDR3 is built from 15 residues. CDR3 sequence reads: CASSPGDRERETQYF. The CDR3 region has the DNA TGTGCCAGCTCACCAGGGGACAGGGAGCGGGAGACCCAGTACTTC. Full variable domain (remainder filled in from reference TRBV18 and TRBJ2-5): NAGVMQNPRHLVRRRGQEARLRCSPMKGHSHVYWYRQLPEEGLKFMVYLQKENIIDESGMPKERFSAEFPKEGPSILRIQQVVRGDSAAYFCASSPGDRERETQYFGPGTRLLVL.

The chain has TRBV6-2 or TRBV6-3 and TRBJ2-2; D is perhaps TRBD2 (6 bases). CDR3 length: 17 residues. The V end lost 2 bases, the J end lost 3 bases, and 16 bases lay between the germline ends. Germline values: CDR1 MNHEY, CDR2 SVGEGT. The CDR3 DNA is TGTGCCAGCAGTTACGATTTAGCGGAGCTCTACACCGGGGAGCTGTTTTTT. It codes for CASSYDLAELYTGELFF.

V and J are TRBV20-1 and TRBJ1-5; TRBD1 matches at 8 bases. Per the germline V gene, CDR1 is DFQATT and CDR2 is SNEGSKA (reference sequence). This CDR3 has 14 amino acids. The junction had 6 bases not matched to a gene; V was cut back by 3 bases and J by 5 bases. The CDR3 loop reads CSASPQGGDQPQHF. The CDR3 DNA sequence: TGCAGTGCTAGTCCACAGGGGGGAGATCAGCCCCAGCATTTT.

This chain uses TRBV19 with TRBJ2-5; D ambiguous. The CDR3 sequence is 13 residues long. V lost 3 bases and J 4 bases, leaving 9 bases between the germline ends. Germline values: CDR1 LNHDA, CDR2 SQIVND (reference sequence). In nucleotides, the CDR3 is TGTGCCAGTAGTATCGGAAGACTAGAGACCCAGTACTTC. Translation: CASSIGRLETQYF.

This clone was counted between two and nine times. The genes are TRBV21-1 and TRBJ2-2; TRBD2 reflects the table's D call only, with no check against the DNA. TRBV21-1 is tagged as a pseudogene. CDR3 length equals 18 residues. This CDR3 reads CASSKGSGGASNTGELFF. For the CDR3, the DNA is TGTGCCAGCAGCAAAGGTAGCGGGGGGGCCTCGAACACCGGGGAGCTGTTTTTT.

This clone occurred once. This chain links TRBV6-5 with TRBJ2-4; 11 nucleotides line up with TRBD1. This CDR3 is 15 amino acids long. V was pared by 8 bases and J by 6 bases, with 9 bases of the junction left unmatched. From germline, CDR1 is MNHEY and CDR2 SVGAGI. The CDR3 bases are TGTGCCAGCGGCGTAGAGGGACAGGGGGGAAACATTCAGTACTTC. Protein product: CASGVEGQGGNIQYF.